This note documents a single T cell receptor beta chain sequence. The antigen is unknown. Time point: cycle 4 day 1 (C4D1), after more than 5 weeks of nivolumab. Each patient relapsed following autologous stem cell transplantation, and prior brentuximab vedotin exposure differed. This record belongs to a study of PD-1 blockade in classical Hodgkin lymphoma. Study-level points and caveats: At baseline, newly diagnosed patients reportedly showed less TCR diversity than healthy donors. With respect to the repertoire differences, their causes, possibly disease activity or prior therapy, remain undefined. Patients with a complete response exhibited baseline diversity comparable to newly diagnosed patients.

The CDR3 is 16 residues long. Germline V gene sequence: CDR1 SEHNR, CDR2 FQNEAQ (reference sequence). The V gene lost 5 bases and the J gene lost 3 bases, with 18 bases spanning the gap. This table comes from immunoSEQ multiplex PCR, and its TCRdb copy is limited to in-frame clones, with some not included. The table lists approximately 44,000 clones, 66% of them singletons. Sequencing used peripheral blood mononuclear cells (PBMCs), obtained before the fourth cycle of nivolumab. The receptor was isolated from a human donor with classical Hodgkin lymphoma. The chain is built from TRBV7-9 and TRBJ2-3; TRBD2 is a possible D gene (5 bases). This chain's CDR3 is CASSLQPPRDTDTQYF. CDR3 DNA sequence: TGTGCCAGCAGCCTACAACCTCCGAGGGATACAGATACGCAGTATTTT.